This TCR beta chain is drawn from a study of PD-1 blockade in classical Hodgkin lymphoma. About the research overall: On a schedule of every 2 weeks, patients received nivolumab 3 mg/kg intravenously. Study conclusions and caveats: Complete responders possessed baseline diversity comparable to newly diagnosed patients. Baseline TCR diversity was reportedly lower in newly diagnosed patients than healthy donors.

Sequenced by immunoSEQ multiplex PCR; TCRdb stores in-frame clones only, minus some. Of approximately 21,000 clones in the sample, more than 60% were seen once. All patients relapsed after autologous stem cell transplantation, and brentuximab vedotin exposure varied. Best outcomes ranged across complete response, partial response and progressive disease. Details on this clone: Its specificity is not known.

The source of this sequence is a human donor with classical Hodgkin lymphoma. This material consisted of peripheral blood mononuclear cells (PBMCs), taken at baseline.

For the CDR3, the DNA is TGTGCCAGCAGGGGAGGGGGCGCGGGCAATCAGCCCCAGCATTTT. Translated, it gives CASRGGGAGNQPQHF. The chain recombines TRBV6-5 with TRBJ1-5; 7 bases line up with TRBD1. The trim removed 6 bases at V and 2 bases at J, leaving 7 bases unmatched. Germline assignment: CDR1 MNHEY and CDR2 SVGAGI. The CDR3 is 15 residues long.